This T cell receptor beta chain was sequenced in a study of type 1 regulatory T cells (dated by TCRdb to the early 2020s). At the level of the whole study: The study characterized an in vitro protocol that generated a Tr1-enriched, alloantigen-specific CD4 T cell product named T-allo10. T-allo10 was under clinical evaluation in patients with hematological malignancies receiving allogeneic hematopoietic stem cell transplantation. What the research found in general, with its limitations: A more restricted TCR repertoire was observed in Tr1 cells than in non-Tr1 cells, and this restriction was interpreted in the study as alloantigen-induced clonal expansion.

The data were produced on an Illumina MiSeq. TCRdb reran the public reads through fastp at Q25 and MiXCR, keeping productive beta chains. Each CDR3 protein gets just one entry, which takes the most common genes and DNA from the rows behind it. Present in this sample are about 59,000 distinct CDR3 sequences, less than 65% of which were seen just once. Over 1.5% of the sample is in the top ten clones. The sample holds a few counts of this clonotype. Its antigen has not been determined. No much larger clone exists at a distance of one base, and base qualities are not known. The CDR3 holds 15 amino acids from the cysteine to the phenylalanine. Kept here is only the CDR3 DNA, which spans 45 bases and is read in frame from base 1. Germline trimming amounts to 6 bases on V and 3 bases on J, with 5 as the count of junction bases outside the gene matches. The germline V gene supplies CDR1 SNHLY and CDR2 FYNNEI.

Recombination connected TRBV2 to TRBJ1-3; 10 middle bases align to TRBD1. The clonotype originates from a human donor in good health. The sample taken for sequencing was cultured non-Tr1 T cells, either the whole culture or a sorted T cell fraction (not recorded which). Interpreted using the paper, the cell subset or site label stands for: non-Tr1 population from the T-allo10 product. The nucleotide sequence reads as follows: TGTGCCAGCAGCCGGGACAGGGGTTATGGAAACACCATATATTTT. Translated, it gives CASSRDRGYGNTIYF.